The subject of this entry is one T cell receptor (beta chain). The data stem from a study of blood T cell repertoires in COVID-19. Across the study: Some COVID-19 samples were acute and others convalescent; all came from the United States, Italy and Spain. T cells, B-cell-depleted T cells, or PBMCs supplied cDNA or gDNA.

In the original analysis: The authors estimated nucleated cell counts from reference gene primer amplification. The repertoire was sequenced with immunoSEQ multiplex PCR; TCRdb's copy has only in-frame clones and lacks some. Clonal size and the V and J genes are those of that table, whereas D and trimming came from the DNA. Of some 58,000 clones listed, roughly three quarters were seen once; the top ten hold 25% to 40%. V was clipped by 2 bases and J by 1 base, with 9 bases between them. The CDR3 contains 14 residues. Looked up from germline, CDR1 is SGHRS and CDR2 is YFSETQ. The source is a human donor in a cohort sampled during active COVID-19. This rearrangement joins TRBV5-1 to TRBJ2-5; D is possibly TRBD1 (5 bases). The sequencing input was peripheral blood. CDR3 in DNA: TGCGCCAGCAGCTTTGGGGCAGGCCAAGAGACCCAGTACTTC. Protein: CASSFGAGQETQYF.